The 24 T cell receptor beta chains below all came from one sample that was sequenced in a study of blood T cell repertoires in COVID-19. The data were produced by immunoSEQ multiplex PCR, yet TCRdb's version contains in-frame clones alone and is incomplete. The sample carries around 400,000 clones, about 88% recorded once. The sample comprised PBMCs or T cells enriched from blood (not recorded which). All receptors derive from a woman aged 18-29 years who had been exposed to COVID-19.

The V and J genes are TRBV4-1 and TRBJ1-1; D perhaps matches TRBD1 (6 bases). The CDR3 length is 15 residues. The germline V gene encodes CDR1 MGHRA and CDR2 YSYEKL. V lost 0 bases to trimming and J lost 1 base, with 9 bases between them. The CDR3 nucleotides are TGCGCCAGCAGCCAAGATCCGGGACAGAACACTGAAGCTTTCTTT. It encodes CASSQDPGQNTEAFF.

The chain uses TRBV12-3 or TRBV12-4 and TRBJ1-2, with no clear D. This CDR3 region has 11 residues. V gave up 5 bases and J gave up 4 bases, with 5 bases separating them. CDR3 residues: CASSTSYGYTF. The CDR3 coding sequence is TGTGCCAGCAGTACCAGCTATGGCTACACCTTC.

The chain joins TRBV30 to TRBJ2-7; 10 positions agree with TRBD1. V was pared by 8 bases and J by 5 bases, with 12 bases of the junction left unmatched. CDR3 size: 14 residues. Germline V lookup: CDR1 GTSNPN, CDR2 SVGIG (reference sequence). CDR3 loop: CARDRGPGVDEQYF. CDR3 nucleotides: TGTGCCCGTGACAGGGGGCCTGGGGTGGACGAGCAGTACTTC.

The DNA for the CDR3 is TGTGCCAGCAGTATACCCCAGGGTTCTCGGGCTAAGCAGTTCTTC. This encodes CASSIPQGSRAKQFF. V usage is TRBV28 and J usage is TRBJ2-1; the D gene is possibly TRBD1 (5 bases). Germline lookup yields CDR1 MDHEN and CDR2 SYDVKM. This CDR3 spans 15 amino acids. V was clipped by 5 bases and J by 11 bases, with 22 bases between them.

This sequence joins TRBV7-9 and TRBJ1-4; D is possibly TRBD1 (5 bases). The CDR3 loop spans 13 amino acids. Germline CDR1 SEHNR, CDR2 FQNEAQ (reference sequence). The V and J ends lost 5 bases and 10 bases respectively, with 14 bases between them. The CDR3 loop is CASSGDRGGKLFF. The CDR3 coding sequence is TGTGCCAGCAGCGGGGACCGGGGGGGAAAACTGTTTTTT.

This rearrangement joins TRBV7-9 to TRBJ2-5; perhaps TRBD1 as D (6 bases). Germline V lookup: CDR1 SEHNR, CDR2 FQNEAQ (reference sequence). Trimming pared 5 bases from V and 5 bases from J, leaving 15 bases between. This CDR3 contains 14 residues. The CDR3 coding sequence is TGTGCCAGCAGCCAAGGGGGTGTTTGGGAGACCCAGTACTTC. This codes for CASSQGGVWETQYF.

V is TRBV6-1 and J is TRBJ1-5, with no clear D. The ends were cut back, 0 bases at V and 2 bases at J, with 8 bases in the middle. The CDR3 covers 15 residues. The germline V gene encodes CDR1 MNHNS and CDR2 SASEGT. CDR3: CASSEAPGGNQPQHF. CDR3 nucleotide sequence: TGTGCCAGCAGTGAAGCTCCCGGGGGCAATCAGCCCCAGCATTTT.

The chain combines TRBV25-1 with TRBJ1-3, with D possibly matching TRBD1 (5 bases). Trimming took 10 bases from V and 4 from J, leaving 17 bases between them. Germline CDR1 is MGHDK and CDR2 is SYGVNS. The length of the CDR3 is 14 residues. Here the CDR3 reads CATSLGRAGNTIYF. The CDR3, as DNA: TGTGCCACTTCCCTGGGGCGAGCGGGAAACACCATATATTTT.

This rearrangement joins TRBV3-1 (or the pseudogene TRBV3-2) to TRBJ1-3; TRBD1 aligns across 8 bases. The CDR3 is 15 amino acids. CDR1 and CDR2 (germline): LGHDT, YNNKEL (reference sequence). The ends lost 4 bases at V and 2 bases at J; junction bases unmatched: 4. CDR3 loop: CASSLTGGTGNTIYF. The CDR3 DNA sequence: TGTGCCAGCAGCCTCACAGGGGGAACTGGAAACACCATATATTTT.

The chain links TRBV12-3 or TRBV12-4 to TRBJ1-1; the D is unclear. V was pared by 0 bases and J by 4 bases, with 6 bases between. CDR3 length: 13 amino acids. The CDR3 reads CASSLADFTEAFF. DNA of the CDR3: TGTGCCAGCAGTTTAGCAGACTTCACTGAAGCTTTCTTT.

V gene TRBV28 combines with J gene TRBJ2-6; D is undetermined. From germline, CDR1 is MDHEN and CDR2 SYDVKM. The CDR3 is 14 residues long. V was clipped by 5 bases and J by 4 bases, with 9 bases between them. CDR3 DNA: TGTGCCAGCAGTCCCCCCAGGGGGGCCAACGTCCTGACTTTC. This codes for CASSPPRGANVLTF.

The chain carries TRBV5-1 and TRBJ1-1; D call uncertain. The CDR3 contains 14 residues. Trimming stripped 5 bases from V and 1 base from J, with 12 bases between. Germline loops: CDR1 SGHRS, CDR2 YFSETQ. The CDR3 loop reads CASSGPGKNTEAFF. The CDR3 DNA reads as TGCGCCAGCAGTGGCCCGGGGAAGAACACTGAAGCTTTCTTT.

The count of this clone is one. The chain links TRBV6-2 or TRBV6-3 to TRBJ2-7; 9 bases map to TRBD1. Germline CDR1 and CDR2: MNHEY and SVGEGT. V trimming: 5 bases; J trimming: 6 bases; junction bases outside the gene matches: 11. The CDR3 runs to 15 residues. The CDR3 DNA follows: TGTGCCAGCAGTCCGTCCGGGACAGGGAGGATCGAGCAGTACTTC. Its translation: CASSPSGTGRIEQYF.

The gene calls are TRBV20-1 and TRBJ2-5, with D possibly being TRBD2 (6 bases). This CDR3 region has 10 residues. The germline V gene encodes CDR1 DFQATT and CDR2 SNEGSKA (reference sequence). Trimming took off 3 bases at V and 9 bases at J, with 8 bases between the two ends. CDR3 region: CSASGDSQYF. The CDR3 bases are TGCAGTGCTAGCGGGGACTCCCAGTACTTC.

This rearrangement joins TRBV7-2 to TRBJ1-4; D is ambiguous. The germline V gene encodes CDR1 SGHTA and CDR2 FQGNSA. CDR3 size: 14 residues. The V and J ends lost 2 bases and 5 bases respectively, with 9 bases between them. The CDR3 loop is CASSLQVSNEKLFF. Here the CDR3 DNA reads TGTGCCAGCAGCTTACAGGTCTCCAATGAAAAACTGTTTTTT.

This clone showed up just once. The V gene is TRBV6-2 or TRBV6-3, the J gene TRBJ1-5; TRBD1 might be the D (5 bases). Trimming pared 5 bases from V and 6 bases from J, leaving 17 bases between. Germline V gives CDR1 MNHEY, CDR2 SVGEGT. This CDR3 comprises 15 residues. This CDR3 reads CASSHNRRDGQPQHF. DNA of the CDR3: TGTGCCAGCAGTCACAATAGGCGGGACGGTCAGCCCCAGCATTTT.

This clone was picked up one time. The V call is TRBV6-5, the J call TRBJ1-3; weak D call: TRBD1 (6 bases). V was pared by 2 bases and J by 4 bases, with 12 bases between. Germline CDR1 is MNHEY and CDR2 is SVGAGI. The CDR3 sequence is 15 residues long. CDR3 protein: CASSYGGARGNTIYF. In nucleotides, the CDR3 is TGTGCCAGCAGTTACGGGGGGGCGAGAGGAAACACCATATATTTT.

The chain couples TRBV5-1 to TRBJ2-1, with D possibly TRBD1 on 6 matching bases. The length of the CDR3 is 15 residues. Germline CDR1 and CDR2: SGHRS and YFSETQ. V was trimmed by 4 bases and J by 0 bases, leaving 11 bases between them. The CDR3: CASSEGGSSYNEQFF. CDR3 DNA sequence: TGCGCCAGCAGCGAAGGGGGTAGCTCCTACAATGAGCAGTTCTTC.

The CDR3 DNA sequence: TGTGCCAGCAGTTACCGAGGGGGACCTCCTGAAGCTTTCTTT. Its translation: CASSYRGGPPEAFF. This chain links TRBV6-5 with TRBJ1-1; D possibly corresponds to TRBD1 (6 bases). This CDR3 has 14 residues. From germline, CDR1 is MNHEY and CDR2 SVGAGI. Trimming left V 2 bases short and J 6 bases short, with 13 bases between.

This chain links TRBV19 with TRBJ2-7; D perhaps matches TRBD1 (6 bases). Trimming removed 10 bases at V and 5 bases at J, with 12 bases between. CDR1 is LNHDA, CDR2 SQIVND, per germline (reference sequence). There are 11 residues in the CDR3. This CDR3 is CATLQGHEQYF. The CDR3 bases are TGTGCCACCCTACAGGGCCACGAGCAGTACTTC.

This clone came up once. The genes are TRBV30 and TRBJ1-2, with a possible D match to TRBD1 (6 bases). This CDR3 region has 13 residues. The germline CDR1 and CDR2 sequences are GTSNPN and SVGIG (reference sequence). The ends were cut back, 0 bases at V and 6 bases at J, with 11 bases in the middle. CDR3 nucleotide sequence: TGTGCCTGGAGTGTAACAGGGTTTGATGGCTACACCTTC. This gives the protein CAWSVTGFDGYTF.

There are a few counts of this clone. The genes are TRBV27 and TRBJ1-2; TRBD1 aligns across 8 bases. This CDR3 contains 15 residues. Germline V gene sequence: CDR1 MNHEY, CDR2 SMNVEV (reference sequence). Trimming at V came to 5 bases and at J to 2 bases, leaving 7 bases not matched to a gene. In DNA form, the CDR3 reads TGTGCCAGCAGTACGACAGGGGCCCGAAACTATGGCTACACCTTC. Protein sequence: CASSTTGARNYGYTF.

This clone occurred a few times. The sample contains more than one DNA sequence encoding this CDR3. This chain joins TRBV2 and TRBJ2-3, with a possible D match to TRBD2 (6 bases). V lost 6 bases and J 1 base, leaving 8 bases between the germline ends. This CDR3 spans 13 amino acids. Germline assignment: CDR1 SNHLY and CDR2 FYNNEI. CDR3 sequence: CASRGTGTDTQYF. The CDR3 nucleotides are TGTGCCAGCAGGGGGACTGGCACAGATACGCAGTATTTT.

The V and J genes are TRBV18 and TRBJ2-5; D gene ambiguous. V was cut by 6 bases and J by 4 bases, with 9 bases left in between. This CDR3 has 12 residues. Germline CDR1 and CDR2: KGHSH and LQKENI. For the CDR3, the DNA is TGTGCCAGCTCTTCTAGTGGAGAGACCCAGTACTTC. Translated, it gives CASSSSGETQYF.